The 25 T cell receptor beta chains below all came from one sample that was sequenced in a study of beta chain features in type 1 diabetes. Since all of the isolated RNA was reverse transcribed, expressed TCRB transcripts were what got sequenced. Data came from immunoSEQ multiplex PCR; TCRdb stores just in-frame clones and leaves some out. The profile shows fewer than 200,000 clones, 10% to 15% of them singletons. Sequenced material: central memory CD4+ T cells from blood. The receptors shown here come from a woman in her late teens or twenties in good health.

This clone was picked up a small number of times. The J gene is TRBJ2-2, the V gene TRBV7-2; D is unclear. Trimming stripped 2 bases from V and 7 bases from J, with 11 bases between. This CDR3 contains 14 residues. The germline V gene has CDR1 SGHTA and CDR2 FQGNSA. The CDR3 sequence: CASSLRQFGGELFF. Written as DNA, the CDR3 is TGTGCCAGCAGCTTAAGACAATTTGGCGGGGAGCTGTTTTTT.

This chain links TRBV19 with TRBJ2-2, with TRBD1 as a possible D gene (6 bases). The CDR3 runs to 15 residues. V was shortened by 3 bases and J by 1 base, with 9 bases between the two germline ends. Germline V gene sequence: CDR1 LNHDA, CDR2 SQIVND (reference sequence). The CDR3 here is CASSMGTQNTGELFF. Here the CDR3 DNA reads TGTGCCAGTAGTATGGGGACACAGAACACCGGGGAGCTGTTTTTT. The whole variable domain, filled in from reference TRBV19 and TRBJ2-2, reads DGGITQSPKYLFRKEGQNVTLSCEQNLNHDAMYWYRQDPGQGLRLIYYSQIVNDFQKGDIAEGYSVSREKKESFPLTVTSAQKNPTAFYLCASSMGTQNTGELFFGEGSRLTVL.

This clone was counted a few times. The rearrangement uses TRBV5-4 and TRBJ1-1; D is unclear. Germline-derived CDR1 and CDR2 are SGHNT and YYREEE (reference sequence). V lost 1 base, J lost 0 bases, and 13 bases lay in between. The length of the CDR3 is 16 residues. The CDR3 is CASSLSARYVNTEAFF. CDR3 coding DNA: TGTGCCAGCAGCTTGAGCGCGAGATACGTGAACACTGAAGCTTTCTTT.

This clone was seen only a few times. This chain links TRBV5-1 with TRBJ2-1; 9 bases align to TRBD2. Germline loops: CDR1 SGHRS, CDR2 YFSETQ. V shed 1 base and J 6 bases; nucleotides not matched to a gene: 8. The length of the CDR3 is 16 residues. The CDR3 region has the DNA TGCGCCAGCAGCTTGAGGACTAGCGCGTACTCCAATGAGCAGTTCTTC. It encodes CASSLRTSAYSNEQFF.

This chain uses TRBV7-9 with TRBJ2-1; D is undetermined. The CDR3 length is 15 residues. Per germline, CDR1 SEHNR and CDR2 FQNEAQ (reference sequence). The germline V and J ends were trimmed by 1 base and 6 bases, with 13 bases remaining between them. The CDR3 reads CASSLDILFVNEQFF. Written as DNA, the CDR3 is TGTGCCAGCAGCTTAGATATCCTGTTCGTCAATGAGCAGTTCTTC.

This clone occurred a few times. This rearrangement joins TRBV5-1 to TRBJ2-3, with 9 bases that match TRBD2. In germline, CDR1 is SGHRS, CDR2 YFSETQ. The CDR3 is made up of 14 amino acids. The V segment lost 7 bases and the J segment 4 bases; nucleotides outside the gene matches: 7. The DNA of the CDR3 is TGCGCCAGCGGGGTAGCGGGAGAATCAGATACGCAGTATTTT. Translated, it gives CASGVAGESDTQYF.

The rearrangement uses TRBV15 and TRBJ2-1, with D tentatively TRBD2 (6 bases). V dropped 1 base and J dropped 2 bases, with 9 bases sitting between them. The CDR3 spans 15 residues. CDR1 and CDR2 from the germline V gene are LNHNV and YYDKDF (reference sequence). The CDR3: CATSRARTTYNEQFF. In nucleotides, the CDR3 is TGTGCCACCAGCAGAGCGCGGACTACCTACAATGAGCAGTTCTTC.

The chain carries TRBV6-6 and TRBJ2-4; 8 bases are a match to TRBD2. The J segment lost 8 bases and the V segment lost 7 bases, leaving 16 bases of the junction unmatched. Germline V gives CDR1 MNHNY, CDR2 SVGAGI (reference sequence). This CDR3 contains 16 residues. CDR3 DNA sequence: TGTGCCAGCACCCGAGCGGGAGCGGAGTCGTTAGACATTCAGTACTTC. This encodes CASTRAGAESLDIQYF.

Only a few counts were recorded for this clone. This chain connects TRBV2 to TRBJ1-4; D perhaps matches TRBD1 (6 bases). Germline CDR1 is SNHLY and CDR2 is FYNNEI. This CDR3 region has 14 residues. The V and J ends lost 3 bases and 7 bases respectively, with 12 bases between them. The CDR3 sequence is CASSDGYRVEKLFF. DNA of the CDR3: TGTGCCAGCAGTGACGGGTACAGGGTTGAAAAACTGTTTTTT.

This clone came up a few times. This chain connects TRBV7-8 to TRBJ2-3; 8 bases are shared with TRBD2. V lost 4 bases and J lost 3; bases outside the gene matches: 15. The CDR3 has 18 residues. The germline V gene has CDR1 SGHVS and CDR2 FQNEAQ. CDR3: CASSSGETSVYWTDTQYF. The CDR3 DNA reads as TGTGCCAGCAGCTCCGGTGAGACTAGCGTATATTGGACAGATACGCAGTATTTT.

The table lists this clone with a few counts. V and J are TRBV29-1 and TRBJ2-2, with a possible D match to TRBD1 (6 bases). Germline V gene sequence: CDR1 SQVTM, CDR2 ANQGSEA. The CDR3 is made up of 13 amino acids. Trimming removed 1 base from V and 7 bases from J, with 10 bases in between. CDR3 in DNA: TGCAGCGTTGAAGCCCAAGGGGGCGGGGAGCTGTTTTTT. This translates into CSVEAQGGGELFF.

This chain connects TRBV9 to TRBJ2-7; TRBD2 agrees at 7 bases. Germline CDR1 is SGDLS and CDR2 is YYNGEE. The CDR3 is made up of 16 amino acids. The V and J ends lost 3 bases and 0 bases, in that order; junction bases with no gene match: 9. The CDR3 DNA sequence: TGTGCCAGCAGCGCCGACCTAGCGGCGAGCTCCTACGAGCAGTACTTC. Its translation: CASSADLAASSYEQYF.

The chain couples TRBV9 to TRBJ2-6; a possible D gene is TRBD1 (6 bases). Deletions cut 3 bases from V and 0 bases from J, with 13 bases between. This CDR3 comprises 17 residues. Germline V lookup: CDR1 SGDLS, CDR2 YYNGEE. This CDR3 is CASSAFGQSSGANVLTF. The CDR3 DNA reads as TGTGCCAGCAGCGCCTTTGGACAGAGCTCTGGGGCCAACGTCCTGACTTTC.

The rearrangement links TRBV7-2 to TRBJ2-1; 8 nucleotides align to TRBD2. V lost 5 bases, J lost 7 bases, and 10 bases stayed unmatched. Per the germline V gene, CDR1 is SGHTA and CDR2 is FQGNSA. The CDR3 extends over 15 amino acids. CDR3 residues: CASSPPSGSRNEQFF. Here the CDR3 DNA reads TGTGCCAGCAGCCCCCCAAGCGGGAGTAGGAATGAGCAGTTCTTC.

This clone was detected a few times. The CDR3 region is CASSQGSGGSYNEQFF. The CDR3, as DNA: TGTGCCAGCAGCCAAGGTAGCGGGGGCTCCTACAATGAGCAGTTCTTC. The chain is built from TRBV14 and TRBJ2-1; 9 nucleotides align to TRBD2. The CDR3 extends over 16 amino acids. Germline V lookup: CDR1 SGHDN, CDR2 FVKESK. Trimming removed 1 base from V and 0 bases from J; junction bases left unmatched: 1.

This clone was counted between two and nine times. In DNA form, the CDR3 reads TGTGCCAGCAGACCGGGACAGGGGGCAGATACGCAGTATTTT. This codes for CASRPGQGADTQYF. V gene TRBV27 combines with J gene TRBJ2-3; 11 bases are shared with TRBD1. CDR1 is MNHEY and CDR2 is SMNVEV in the germline V gene (reference sequence). The CDR3 contains 14 residues. The ends lost 6 bases at V and 4 bases at J; junction bases unmatched: 3.

The count of this clone is one. This chain links TRBV30 with TRBJ2-3, with 10 bases aligning to TRBD2. CDR1 and CDR2 from the germline V gene are GTSNPN and SVGIG (reference sequence). The CDR3 is 15 residues long. V was clipped by 1 base and J by 6 bases; unmatched bases: 7. The CDR3 protein is CAWSGTPLAGDTQYF. The CDR3 DNA reads TGTGCCTGGAGTGGTACCCCACTAGCGGGGGATACGCAGTATTTT.

In its sample, this clone was seen a few times. DNA of the CDR3: TGTGCCAGCAGCCGAGGGCGAGAAGAGATTACCCAGTACTTC. This sequence encodes CASSRGREEITQYF. The chain combines TRBV5-6 with TRBJ2-5; D may be TRBD2 (5 bases). CDR3 length: 14 residues. Germline V gene lookup returns CDR1 SGHDT and CDR2 YYEEEE. Trimming removed 4 bases at V and 8 bases at J, with 18 bases between.

This clone has a handful of counts. The chain employs TRBV2 and TRBJ2-1, with D maybe TRBD2 (5 bases). This CDR3 contains 12 residues. Trimming left V 4 bases short and J 10 bases short, with 11 bases between. Germline V gives CDR1 SNHLY, CDR2 FYNNEI. This chain's CDR3 is CASSAIASEQFF. As DNA, the CDR3 is TGTGCCAGCAGTGCCATTGCTAGCGAGCAGTTCTTC.

The CDR3 reads CASSLKLAGGNEQFF. CDR3 DNA: TGTGCCAGCAGCTTAAAACTAGCGGGGGGCAATGAGCAGTTCTTC. This chain uses TRBV7-3 with TRBJ2-1, with 12 bases matching TRBD2. Trimming removed 1 base from V and 6 bases from J; junction bases left unmatched: 1. Germline lookup yields CDR1 SGHTA and CDR2 FQGTGA. This CDR3 has 15 residues.

This sequence joins TRBV29-1 and TRBJ2-5, with 7 bases matching TRBD2. J gave up 0 bases and V 6 bases, and 13 bases lay outside the gene matches. Germline V lookup: CDR1 SQVTM, CDR2 ANQGSEA. The CDR3 totals 16 residues. DNA of the CDR3: TGCAGCGTACACGGGGCCCGCGGGAGCCACCAAGAGACCCAGTACTTC. Encoded protein: CSVHGARGSHQETQYF.

This chain joins TRBV7-2 and TRBJ2-4, with D tentatively TRBD1 (5 bases). Germline V gives CDR1 SGHTA, CDR2 FQGNSA. This CDR3 contains 16 residues. Trimming removed 2 bases from V and 0 bases from J, with 11 bases in between. The CDR3 DNA sequence: TGTGCCAGCAGCTTATTCGGCAGGGTAGCCAAAAACATTCAGTACTTC. It yields the protein CASSLFGRVAKNIQYF.

Only a few counts were recorded for this clone. The same CDR3 also results from other DNA sequences found in this sample. This chain joins TRBV5-1 and TRBJ2-5; 7 nucleotides agree with TRBD1. Germline trimming cut 4 bases from V and 2 bases from J; bases unmatched to any gene: 5. Germline loops: CDR1 SGHRS, CDR2 YFSETQ. This CDR3 spans 14 amino acids. CDR3 in amino acids: CASSLGQAQETQYF. As DNA, the CDR3 is TGCGCCAGCAGCCTCGGACAGGCTCAAGAGACCCAGTACTTC.

This clone was observed a few times. V and J are TRBV7-9 and TRBJ1-5; 9 bases agree with TRBD1. J lost 12 bases, V lost 6 bases, and 3 bases had no gene match. Germline V CDR1 and CDR2: SEHNR, FQNEAQ (reference sequence). This CDR3 has 11 amino acids. The CDR3 DNA follows: TGTGCCAGCAGTCCGGGACAGGGCCAGCATTTT. This gives the protein CASSPGQGQHF.

The CDR3 is CASSPQQGSSYNEQFF. The CDR3 DNA sequence: TGTGCCAGCAGCCCACAACAGGGTAGCTCCTACAATGAGCAGTTCTTC. V usage is TRBV7-3 and J usage is TRBJ2-1, with D possibly being TRBD1 (6 bases). This CDR3 spans 16 amino acids. Germline V gene sequence: CDR1 SGHTA, CDR2 FQGTGA. V was shortened by 5 bases and J by 0 bases, with 14 bases between the two germline ends.